A selection of T cell receptor beta chains follows, all from one sample in a study of Ad26.COV2.S vaccination and SARS-CoV-2 variants. Repertoires were generated with immunoSEQ multiplex PCR, while TCRdb's copy carries only in-frame clones and drops some. The table shows 380,000 or so clones, with roughly nine tenths occurring only once. The source was peripheral blood, collected in a trial of Ad26.COV2.S vaccine versus placebo. All receptors come from a person between 18 and 60 years old who received the Ad26.COV2.S COVID-19 vaccine or a placebo. Each CDR3 is given with its conserved first and last residue. The D gene is left open where the match is weak. Not every row has a clone size; where given, it reads once, few, many or a size class.

cdr3_nt cdr3_aa j_call v_call d_call clone_size
TGTGCCAGCAGTTGGATTCTAGCGGATACAGATACGCAGTATTTT CASSWILADTDTQYF TRBJ2-3 TRBV5-6 TRBD2 .
TGTGCCAGCAGCCCCGACAGGGGGGGATTCTCCTACGAGCAGTACTTC CASSPDRGGFSYEQYF TRBJ2-7 TRBV7-2 TRBD1 .
TGTGCCAGCAGCCAGGTGACGGGTCAAGAGACCCAGTACTTC CASSQVTGQETQYF TRBJ2-5 TRBV7-8 . .
TGTGCCAGCAGCCCAGGCGACAGGGGGCCCGTTGGCTACACCTTC CASSPGDRGPVGYTF TRBJ1-2 TRBV7-2 TRBD1 .
TGTGCCAGTCAAGTAGGACTGGGGCGGTACGAGCAGTACTTC CASQVGLGRYEQYF TRBJ2-7 TRBV19 . .
TGTGCCAGCAGCCAGACAGGGAGGACCGGGGAGCTGTTTTTT CASSQTGRTGELFF TRBJ2-2 TRBV3-1/TRBV3-2 . few
TGTGCCAGCAGCCAAGGGGGGACTGGAAACACCATATATTTT CASSQGGTGNTIYF TRBJ1-3 TRBV7-6 . .
TGTGCCAGTAGTTTCCTACTAGCGGGGGGATTTGATACGCAGTATTTT CASSFLLAGGFDTQYF TRBJ2-3 TRBV19 TRBD2 .
TGTGCCAGCAGCTTTACCGGGACTCGAGGGGATGAGCAGTTCTTC CASSFTGTRGDEQFF TRBJ2-1 TRBV9 . .
TGCGCCAGCAGCCAAGGGTTTACTGAAGCTTTCTTT CASSQGFTEAFF TRBJ1-1 TRBV4-3 . .
TGTGCCAGCAGTTACCGGACAGATGGAAACACCATATATTTT CASSYRTDGNTIYF TRBJ1-3 TRBV6-2/TRBV6-3 . .
TGTGCCAGCAGCCGGACAGGGAGAGTTTACAATGAGCAGTTCTTC CASSRTGRVYNEQFF TRBJ2-1 TRBV5-4 TRBD1 .
TGTGCCAGCAGCCGTACCGGGACGAGCTCCTACGAGCAGTACTTC CASSRTGTSSYEQYF TRBJ2-7 TRBV7-3 . .
TGCGCCAGCAGCCAGGCCGGGACAGTGAACACTGAAGCTTTCTTT CASSQAGTVNTEAFF TRBJ1-1 TRBV4-3 TRBD1 .
TGTGCCAGCAGTGATTCTTCCGGGACAGTGTCCTACGAGCAGTACTTC CASSDSSGTVSYEQYF TRBJ2-7 TRBV2 TRBD1 few
TGTGCCTGGAGTGTATTAGCGGGAGCATTTAATGAGCAGTTCTTC CAWSVLAGAFNEQFF TRBJ2-1 TRBV30 TRBD2 few
TGCGCCAGCAGCCAGGACGTGGGGATCAATCAGCCCCAGCATTTT CASSQDVGINQPQHF TRBJ1-5 TRBV4-3 . few
TGTGCCAGCAGGAGATACTATGGGGCAGAGACCCAGTACTTC CASRRYYGAETQYF TRBJ2-5 TRBV6-5 . .
TGTGCCTGGGACACGGAGCACACTGAAGCTTTCTTT CAWDTEHTEAFF TRBJ1-1 TRBV30 . .